A selection of T cell receptor beta chains follows, all from one sample in a study of T-cell memory formation after mild COVID-19. TCRdb ran MiXCR on the 5' RACE reads and lists one entry per CDR3 protein. The sample includes around 100,000 distinct CDR3 sequences, roughly 10% of them seen just once. Input material: PBMCs or a T cell subset sorted from them (not recorded which). The receptors originated from a man younger than 35 who had mild COVID-19 (a few samples of this study predate the infection). Cell type and time point are not known. CDR3s include the opening cysteine and the closing phenylalanine or tryptophan. The D gene is left open where the match is weak. Size tells how often a clone was seen (once, few, many) or the class of an expanded clone, and some rows leave it out.

D gene	J gene	clone size	V gene	CDR3 DNA	CDR3 protein
NA	TRBJ1-5	NA	TRBV29-1	TGCAGCGTCGGGGGGGGGAGTCAGCCCCAGCATTTT	CSVGGGSQPQHF
NA	TRBJ2-3	few	TRBV7-2	TGTGCCAGCAGCTTAGCGGGGGGGCCGGTCCCAGATACGCAGTATTTT	CASSLAGGPVPDTQYF
NA	TRBJ2-1	few	TRBV20-1	TGCAGTGCTAGTTTAACTTACAGGGACGCCTACAATGAGCAGTTCTTC	CSASLTYRDAYNEQFF
TRBD2	TRBJ2-3	many	TRBV7-8	TGTGCCAGCAGCCCCGTCGGGATGCGGGGGGGCCGCGATACGCAGTATTTT	CASSPVGMRGGRDTQYF
TRBD2	TRBJ2-3	NA	TRBV4-1	TGCGCCAGCAGCCCAGGGACTACATACACAGATACGCAGTATTTT	CASSPGTTYTDTQYF
TRBD2	TRBJ2-1	few	TRBV7-3	TGTGCCAGCAGCTTAGGGACTAGCGGGCCCTACAATGAGCAGTTCTTC	CASSLGTSGPYNEQFF
NA	TRBJ2-3	NA	TRBV7-8	TGTGCCAGCAGCCGGGACGCCAGGCGGACAGATACGCAGTATTTT	CASSRDARRTDTQYF
TRBD1	TRBJ1-3	NA	TRBV5-6	TGTGCCAGCAGCTTCGGGACAGCCGGAAACACCATATATTTT	CASSFGTAGNTIYF
NA	TRBJ2-1	NA	TRBV7-9	TGTGCCAGCAGCAGAGGGGGGCCCAGCAATGAGCAGTTCTTC	CASSRGGPSNEQFF
NA	TRBJ2-7	many	TRBV12-3/TRBV12-4	TGTGCCAGCAGCTTAGGAGCCTACGAGCAGTACTTC	CASSLGAYEQYF
NA	TRBJ2-3	many	TRBV7-8	TGTGCCAGCAGCTTAGTATCCACAGATACGCAGTATTTT	CASSLVSTDTQYF
NA	TRBJ2-7	many	TRBV7-6	TGTGCCAGCAGTGGTAGGGGGTCCTACGAGCAGTACTTC	CASSGRGSYEQYF
NA	TRBJ1-1	NA	TRBV9	TGTGCCAGCAGCGGCCTGGGACGGGAAGCTTTCTTT	CASSGLGREAFF
NA	TRBJ1-4	NA	TRBV29-1	TGCAGCGTTGAAATGGCAGGCAGTAATGAAAAACTGTTTTTT	CSVEMAGSNEKLFF
NA	TRBJ2-1	NA	TRBV28	TGTGCCAGCAGTTTATCCCCAAGCGGTTCCTACAATGAGCAGTTCTTC	CASSLSPSGSYNEQFF
TRBD2	TRBJ2-1	few	TRBV7-3	TGTGCCAGCAGCTCCCCGGGACTAGCGGGGGGCGATGAGCAGTTCTTC	CASSSPGLAGGDEQFF
TRBD2	TRBJ2-1	few	TRBV6-5	TGTGCCAGCAGTGCCCGGGGGGGTACCTACAATGAGCAGTTCTTC	CASSARGGTYNEQFF
NA	TRBJ2-5	NA	TRBV29-1	TGCAGCACGGCAGCGGGTTCCCTCCAAGAGACCCAGTACTTC	CSTAAGSLQETQYF
TRBD1	TRBJ1-5	NA	TRBV7-2	TGTGCCAGCAGCCCGACAGGGGACAATCAGCCCCAGCATTTT	CASSPTGDNQPQHF
NA	TRBJ1-2	NA	TRBV12-3/TRBV12-4	TGTGCCAGCAGTTTGTCGTACGCGAACTATGGCTACACCTTC	CASSLSYANYGYTF
NA	TRBJ1-3	NA	TRBV12-3/TRBV12-4	TGTGCCAGCAGTTACGGATCTGGCGACACCATATATTTT	CASSYGSGDTIYF
NA	TRBJ2-3	NA	TRBV7-8	TGTGCCAGCAGGTCTGGTCAGGTGGGACCAGATACGCAGTATTTT	CASRSGQVGPDTQYF
TRBD1	TRBJ1-2	NA	TRBV5-5	TGTGCCAGCAGCTCCTATCCTACGGGACAGGCCATCTATGGCTACACCTTC	CASSSYPTGQAIYGYTF
NA	TRBJ2-7	NA	TRBV29-1	TGCAGCGTTGAAGACACCCGCGGGATCTCCTACGAGCAGTACTTC	CSVEDTRGISYEQYF
NA	TRBJ1-1	NA	TRBV4-3	TGCGCCAGCAGCCCAAGGGGTACGAACACTGAAGCTTTCTTT	CASSPRGTNTEAFF
NA	TRBJ2-5	few	TRBV27	TGTGCCACCTGGACGGAAGAGACCCAGTACTTC	CATWTEETQYF
NA	TRBJ1-5	few	TRBV12-3/TRBV12-4	TGTGCCAGCAGTTACCTAGGGGGGAATCAGCCCCAGCATTTT	CASSYLGGNQPQHF
TRBD1	TRBJ1-2	NA	TRBV10-3	TGTGCCAGCCGGGACAGGGGGCGCGAAGGCCATGGCTACACCTTC	CASRDRGREGHGYTF
NA	TRBJ1-1	NA	TRBV9	TGTGCCAGCAGCATAGGAGGGGCTACTGAAGCTTTCTTT	CASSIGGATEAFF